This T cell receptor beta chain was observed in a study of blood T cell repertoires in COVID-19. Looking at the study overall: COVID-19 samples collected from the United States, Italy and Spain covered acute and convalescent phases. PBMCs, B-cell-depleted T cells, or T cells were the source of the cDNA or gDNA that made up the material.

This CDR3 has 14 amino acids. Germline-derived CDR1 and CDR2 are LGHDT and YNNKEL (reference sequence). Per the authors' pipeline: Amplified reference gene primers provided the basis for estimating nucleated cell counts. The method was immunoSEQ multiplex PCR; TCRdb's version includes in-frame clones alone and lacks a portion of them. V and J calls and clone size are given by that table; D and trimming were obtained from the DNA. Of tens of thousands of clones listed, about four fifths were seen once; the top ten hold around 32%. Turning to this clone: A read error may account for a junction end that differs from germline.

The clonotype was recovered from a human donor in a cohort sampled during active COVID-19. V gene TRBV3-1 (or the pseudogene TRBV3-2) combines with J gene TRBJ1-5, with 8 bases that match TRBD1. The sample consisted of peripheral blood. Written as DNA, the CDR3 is TGTGCCAGCAGCAGAGGACAGGGAAATCAGTCCCAGCATTTT. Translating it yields CASSRGQGNQSQHF.